This entry lists 7 T cell receptor beta chains sequenced from one sample in a study of blood T cell repertoires in COVID-19. Generated by immunoSEQ multiplex PCR, the TCRdb table keeps only in-frame clones and is missing some. The sample yields over 250,000 clones, 70% to 90% seen once. The sample consisted of peripheral blood. All receptors derive from a woman in her 70s with acute or convalescent COVID-19.

The chain recombines TRBV20-1 with TRBJ1-2; the D is unclear. CDR3 length equals 11 residues. V was shortened by 6 bases and J by 4 bases, with 9 bases between the two germline ends. Per the germline V gene, CDR1 is DFQATT and CDR2 is SNEGSKA (reference sequence). In nucleotides, the CDR3 is TGCAGTGCGAGGTCTCGCTATGGCTACACCTTC. This encodes CSARSRYGYTF.

CDR3 sequence: CASSFSGGGDQPQHF. As DNA, the CDR3 is TGCGCCAGCAGCTTTTCAGGGGGTGGTGATCAGCCCCAGCATTTT. The chain links TRBV5-1 to TRBJ1-5; TRBD1 aligns across 7 bases. This CDR3 has 15 residues. From germline, CDR1 is SGHRS and CDR2 YFSETQ. V gave up 2 bases and J gave up 5 bases; unmatched junction bases: 7.

The V and J genes are TRBV21-1 and TRBJ2-5; TRBD2 is the table's D call and was not checked against the DNA. TRBV21-1 is an annotated pseudogene. The CDR3 totals 21 residues. DNA for the CDR3: TGTGCCAGCAGCTTACGTAGTCCCGGGACTAGCGGGGGGGCCATCCAAGAGACCCAGTACTTC. The encoded protein is CASSLRSPGTSGGAIQETQYF.

The chain links TRBV5-6 to TRBJ2-4, with unresolved D. The CDR3 totals 13 residues. The germline CDR1 and CDR2 sequences are SGHDT and YYEEEE. The V end was cut by 4 bases, the J end by 8 bases, with 13 bases between. The CDR3 DNA reads TGTGCCAGCAGCCAACGAGGATTACACATTCAGTACTTC. It yields the protein CASSQRGLHIQYF.

The J gene is TRBJ1-1, the V gene TRBV5-1; D possibly corresponds to TRBD1 (6 bases). Trimming shortened V by 4 bases and J by 0 bases, and 13 bases separated the two germline ends. Germline CDR1 reads SGHRS; CDR2 reads YFSETQ. The CDR3 length is 15 residues. The CDR3 DNA is TGCGCCAGCAGCCCGGCGGCAGGGGTGAACACTGAAGCTTTCTTT. Protein sequence: CASSPAAGVNTEAFF. Variable domain in full (rest from reference TRBV5-1 and TRBJ1-1): KAGVTQTPRYLIKTRGQQVTLSCSPISGHRSVSWYQQTPGQGLQFLFEYFSETQRNKGNFPGRFSGRQFSNSRSEMNVSTLELGDSALYLCASSPAAGVNTEAFFGQGTRLTVV.

The chain has TRBV19 and TRBJ1-1; D uncertain. The CDR3 length is 12 residues. Germline V lookup: CDR1 LNHDA, CDR2 SQIVND (reference sequence). V gave up 5 bases and J gave up 8 bases, with 12 bases separating them. The CDR3 region has the DNA TGTGCCAGTAGTCCAAGGACGGGGGAAGCTTTCTTT. Amino acids: CASSPRTGEAFF.

The chain is built from TRBV18 and TRBJ2-5; 14 nucleotides align to TRBD2. CDR1 and CDR2 (germline): KGHSH, LQKENI. Trimming cost V 3 bases and J 0 bases; bases outside gene matches: 9. This CDR3 has 19 residues. The CDR3 region is CASSPAPGLAGVYQETQYF. The CDR3 DNA follows: TGTGCCAGCTCACCCGCCCCGGGACTAGCGGGGGTGTACCAAGAGACCCAGTACTTC.